Below, 22 T cell receptor beta chains from the same sample are listed, as sequenced in a study of cytomegalovirus exposure and HLA in healthy donors. A multiplex PCR was run with 60 Vbeta primers and 13 Jbeta primers. The repertoire was sequenced with immunoSEQ multiplex PCR; TCRdb's copy has only in-frame clones and lacks some. Here the sample spans about 160,000 clones, around 85% being singletons. The source material was PBMCs. The receptors stem from a boy aged 2 to 9 in good health and CMV-seronegative.

The V gene is TRBV27, the J gene TRBJ2-3, with a weak D call TRBD2 (5 bases). Looked up from germline, CDR1 is MNHEY and CDR2 is SMNVEV (reference sequence). The CDR3 spans 13 residues. V was shortened by 4 bases and J by 5 bases, with 10 bases between the two germline ends. CDR3 protein: CASSSSEVDTQYF. For the CDR3, the DNA is TGTGCCAGCAGTTCATCGGAGGTAGATACGCAGTATTTT.

The CDR3 DNA is TGTGCCAGTAGTATGAGACAGTGGGACACTGAAGCTTTCTTT. Protein: CASSMRQWDTEAFF. The chain employs TRBV19 and TRBJ1-1, with D perhaps matching TRBD1 (5 bases). The CDR3 length is 14 residues. The V gene lost 3 bases and the J gene lost 3 bases, with 11 bases spanning the gap. CDR1 is LNHDA and CDR2 is SQIVND in the germline V gene (reference sequence).

With regard to this clone: Germline is not matched at one junction end, which may reflect a read error. V usage is TRBV7-7 and J usage is TRBJ2-1, with 10 bases lining up with TRBD2. The CDR3 loop spans 13 amino acids. The germline gives CDR1 SSHAT, CDR2 FNYEAQ (reference sequence). In nucleotides, the CDR3 is TGTGCTAGCAGCTTAGCGGGGGGAGGTGAGCAGTTCTTC. Its protein is CASSLAGGGEQFF.

The gene calls are TRBV9 and TRBJ2-1, with D possibly matching TRBD1 (5 bases). V gave up 4 bases and J gave up 5 bases, with 19 bases separating them. CDR1 and CDR2 from the germline V gene are SGDLS and YYNGEE. This CDR3 comprises 16 residues. The chain's CDR3 is CASSKHWGFKDNEQFF. DNA for the CDR3: TGTGCCAGCAGCAAACACTGGGGCTTCAAAGACAATGAGCAGTTCTTC. Drawing the rest from reference TRBV9 and TRBJ2-1, the complete variable domain is DSGVTQTPKHLITATGQRVTLRCSPRSGDLSVYWYQQSLDQGLQFLIQYYNGEERAKGNILERFSAQQFPDLHSELNLSSLELGDSALYFCASSKHWGFKDNEQFFGPGTRLTVL.

V and J are TRBV28 and TRBJ1-5; TRBD1 matches at 7 bases. Germline CDR1 and CDR2: MDHEN and SYDVKM. The ends lost 2 bases at V and 9 bases at J; junction bases unmatched: 13. The CDR3 sequence is 16 residues long. The CDR3 spells CASSLLTGTAYRPQHF. CDR3 nucleotides: TGTGCCAGCAGTTTACTAACCGGGACAGCTTATCGGCCCCAGCATTTT.

This clone occurred once. This chain joins TRBV30 and TRBJ1-2, with TRBD1 identical over 9 bases. This CDR3 comprises 14 residues. Per germline, CDR1 GTSNPN and CDR2 SVGIG (reference sequence). Unmatched junction bases numbered 3, after V lost 3 bases and J lost 1 base. CDR3 sequence reads: CAWRDRGVNYGYTF. CDR3 DNA: TGTGCCTGGAGGGACAGGGGTGTTAACTATGGCTACACCTTC. Full variable domain (outside the CDR3, taken from reference TRBV30 and TRBJ1-2): SQTIHQWPATLVQPVGSPLSLECTVEGTSNPNLYWYRQAAGRGLQLLFYSVGIGQISSEVPQNLSASRPQDRQFILSSKKLLLSDSGFYLCAWRDRGVNYGYTFGSGTRLTVV.

The chain's CDR3 is CASRLAGGGAKNIQYF. The CDR3 coding sequence is TGTGCCAGCAGGCTAGCGGGAGGGGGAGCCAAAAACATTCAGTACTTC. J is TRBJ2-4 and V is TRBV2; 12 nucleotides match TRBD2. CDR3 length equals 16 residues. CDR1 and CDR2 (germline): SNHLY, FYNNEI. The V and J ends lost 6 bases and 0 bases, in that order; junction bases with no gene match: 3. Full variable domain (remainder filled in from reference TRBV2 and TRBJ2-4): EPEVTQTPSHQVTQMGQEVILRCVPISNHLYFYWYRQILGQKVEFLVSFYNNEISEKSEIFDDQFSVERPDGSNFTLKIRSTKLEDSAMYFCASRLAGGGAKNIQYFGAGTRLSVL.

The chain carries TRBV2 and TRBJ2-3, with D possibly being TRBD2 (6 bases). CDR3 length: 14 amino acids. Germline V lookup: CDR1 SNHLY, CDR2 FYNNEI. Trimming left V 6 bases short and J 2 bases short, with 12 bases between. The CDR3 loop is CASRTPSATDTQYF. The CDR3 DNA is TGTGCCAGCAGGACACCTAGCGCCACAGATACGCAGTATTTT.

This clone is a singleton in its sample. CDR3 sequence (DNA): TGTGCCAGCAGCCCGGGACTAGCGGGAGACACAGATACGCAGTATTTT. Protein sequence: CASSPGLAGDTDTQYF. The V and J genes are TRBV5-4 and TRBJ2-3; 14 bases agree with TRBD2. The V gene's germline CDR1 is SGHNT and CDR2 YYREEE (reference sequence). J lost 2 bases, V lost 4 bases, and 3 bases had no gene match. This CDR3 is built from 16 residues.

V gene TRBV6-1 combines with J gene TRBJ2-1; 10 bases align to TRBD1. Germline V gene sequence: CDR1 MNHNS, CDR2 SASEGT. The CDR3 runs to 14 residues. Trimming took 4 bases from V and 9 from J; bases not matched to a gene: 6. In DNA form, the CDR3 reads TGTGCCAGCAGTGTCGGGACAGGGGTGGGTGAGCAGTTCTTC. Translation gives CASSVGTGVGEQFF.

The V call is TRBV5-1, the J call TRBJ2-5; TRBD1 agrees at 7 bases. The germline CDR1 and CDR2 sequences are SGHRS and YFSETQ. With V trimmed by 8 bases and J by 5 bases, 15 bases remained unmatched. CDR3 length: 15 residues. CDR3 loop: CASQNEGAPGETQYF. For the CDR3, the DNA is TGCGCCAGTCAAAACGAGGGGGCGCCAGGTGAGACCCAGTACTTC.

The chain links TRBV7-6 to TRBJ2-3; 7 nucleotides match TRBD2. V shed 1 base and J 0 bases; nucleotides not matched to a gene: 4. The CDR3 spans 16 residues. Germline V gene sequence: CDR1 SGHVS, CDR2 FNYEAQ. CDR3 DNA: TGTGCCAGCAGCTTAGAGCGGGGCCCCAGCACAGATACGCAGTATTTT. Protein sequence: CASSLERGPSTDTQYF.

This clone was detected a few times. The chain couples TRBV20-1 to TRBJ1-2; D remains ambiguous. Looked up from germline, CDR1 is DFQATT and CDR2 is SNEGSKA (reference sequence). The CDR3 is made up of 10 amino acids. V shed 3 bases and J shed 4 bases, with 3 bases lying between them. CDR3 loop: CSASSYGYTF. In nucleotides, the CDR3 is TGCAGTGCTAGCAGCTATGGCTACACCTTC.

The V and J genes are TRBV19 and TRBJ2-3; 7 nucleotides match TRBD2. The germline CDR1 and CDR2 sequences are LNHDA and SQIVND (reference sequence). V was pared by 6 bases and J by 2 bases, with 5 bases of the junction left unmatched. The CDR3 consists of 14 residues. CDR3 loop: CASRSGANTDTQYF. The CDR3 DNA is TGTGCCAGTAGGAGCGGGGCCAACACAGATACGCAGTATTTT.

The chain recombines TRBV7-9 with TRBJ1-4; 7 bases match TRBD1. In germline, CDR1 is SEHNR, CDR2 FQNEAQ (reference sequence). The CDR3 is 16 residues long. J gave up 4 bases and V 5 bases, and 10 bases lay outside the gene matches. The CDR3 is CASSGSSGTVNEKLFF. The CDR3, as DNA: TGTGCCAGCAGCGGATCATCCGGGACAGTTAATGAAAAACTGTTTTTT.

A few counts support this clone. J is TRBJ2-7 and V is TRBV15; 10 nucleotides line up with TRBD1. This CDR3 has 15 residues. With 3 bases clipped from V and 5 bases from J, the junction kept 7 bases outside the gene matches. CDR1 is LNHNV and CDR2 is YYDKDF in the germline V gene (reference sequence). The CDR3 loop is CATSSPGQGRNEQYF. CDR3 nucleotide sequence: TGTGCCACCAGCAGCCCGGGACAGGGGAGGAACGAGCAGTACTTC.

The chain links TRBV6-5 to TRBJ1-5; no firm D call. CDR1 is MNHEY and CDR2 is SVGAGI in the germline V gene. Trimming stripped 5 bases from V and 5 bases from J, with 10 bases between. The CDR3 is made up of 13 amino acids. CDR3 bases: TGTGCCAGCAGTCCCTCGAGCTATCAGCCCCAGCATTTT. Translating it yields CASSPSSYQPQHF.

This clone was seen once. The V gene is TRBV5-6, the J gene TRBJ2-5; 7 nucleotides align to TRBD1. The better agreement between TRBJ2-7 and the DNA end casts doubt on the J call. Germline lookup yields CDR1 SGHDT and CDR2 YYEEEE. This CDR3 contains 14 residues. In nucleotides, the CDR3 is TGTGCCAGCAGCCAGGGGGTTCAGAATCGCGAGCAGTACTTC. Protein product: CASSQGVQNREQYF.

The chain is built from TRBV5-4 and TRBJ1-1; 9 nucleotides align to TRBD1. This CDR3 is built from 14 residues. In germline, CDR1 is SGHNT, CDR2 YYREEE (reference sequence). Trimming removed 4 bases from V and 5 bases from J; junction bases left unmatched: 6. For the CDR3, the DNA is TGTGCCAGCAGCCTCGGACAGGGGAAGACTGAAGCTTTCTTT. It yields the protein CASSLGQGKTEAFF. The complete variable domain, with remaining parts taken from reference TRBV5-4 and TRBJ1-1, reads ETGVTQSPTHLIKTRGQQVTLRCSSQSGHNTVSWYQQALGQGPQFIFQYYREEENGRGNFPPRFSGLQFPNYSSELNVNALELDDSALYLCASSLGQGKTEAFFGQGTRLTVV.

This chain connects TRBV11-2 to TRBJ2-3; a weak D match, TRBD2 (6 bases). The CDR3 loop spans 15 amino acids. CDR1 and CDR2 (germline): SGHAT, FQNNGV. The ends were cut back, 0 bases at V and 0 bases at J, with 7 bases in the middle. The CDR3 loop is CASSLERGSTDTQYF. The CDR3 nucleotides read TGTGCCAGCAGCTTAGAGCGGGGTAGCACAGATACGCAGTATTTT.

This chain links TRBV5-1 with TRBJ1-5; a possible D gene is TRBD1 (6 bases). Germline assignment: CDR1 SGHRS and CDR2 YFSETQ. V dropped 0 bases and J dropped 4 bases, with 11 bases sitting between them. CDR3 size: 15 residues. The CDR3: CASSLEPQGNQPQHF. CDR3 coding DNA: TGCGCCAGCAGCTTGGAGCCCCAGGGGAATCAGCCCCAGCATTTT.

The V call is TRBV11-1, the J call TRBJ2-5; maybe TRBD2 (5 bases). Near its end, the DNA agrees better with TRBJ2-7, so the J call may be wrong. Looked up from germline, CDR1 is SGHAT and CDR2 is FQDESV (reference sequence). The CDR3 is 14 amino acids. DNA for the CDR3: TGTGCCAGCAGCTTAAATCCTACGGGGTACGAGCAGTACTTC. Its translation: CASSLNPTGYEQYF.